These 8 T cell receptor beta chains were sequenced from one sample in a study of cytomegalovirus exposure and HLA in healthy donors. With 60 Vbeta and 13 Jbeta primers, the PCR was carried out. Assay: immunoSEQ multiplex PCR; the TCRdb copy retains only in-frame clones and omits some. The sample shows approximately 200,000 clones, just under 75% of them seen only once. The sample was PBMCs. These receptors were collected from a woman aged 25-40 years in good health and CMV-seropositive.

On this clone itself: Relative to the germline gene, one junction end is altered; a read error may explain this. The chain recombines TRBV7-7 with TRBJ2-5; 7 nucleotides line up with TRBD1. Germline V gene data show CDR1 as SSHAT and CDR2 as FNYEAQ (reference sequence). The CDR3 extends over 13 amino acids. The CDR3 nucleotides read TGTGCTAGCAGTCCAACATCAGGGGGAGAGCAGTACTTC. Translating it yields CASSPTSGGEQYF.

A few counts support this clone. V gene TRBV20-1 combines with J gene TRBJ2-7, with unresolved D. The V and J ends lost 0 bases and 6 bases respectively, with 6 bases between them. The germline V gene encodes CDR1 DFQATT and CDR2 SNEGSKA (reference sequence). The CDR3 is 11 amino acids. The CDR3 coding sequence is TGCAGTGCTAGAGAGACAATCGAGCAGTACTTC. It is translated as CSARETIEQYF.

The rearrangement links TRBV7-9 to TRBJ1-4; no reliable D call. V lost 2 bases, J lost 6 bases, and 10 bases lay in between. In germline, CDR1 is SEHNR, CDR2 FQNEAQ (reference sequence). The CDR3 is 14 amino acids. The DNA for the CDR3 is TGTGCCAGCAGCTTAACGCAGGTGGATGAAAAACTGTTTTTT. It codes for CASSLTQVDEKLFF.

The gene calls are TRBV19 and TRBJ2-1; tentatively, D is TRBD2 (7 bases). The germline V gene has CDR1 LNHDA and CDR2 SQIVND (reference sequence). The CDR3 is made up of 16 amino acids. V was pared by 6 bases and J by 0 bases, with 15 bases between. CDR3 DNA: TGTGCCAGTAGCAGGGGAAGCGGGGCCTCCTACAATGAGCAGTTCTTC. This sequence encodes CASSRGSGASYNEQFF.

J is TRBJ2-5 and V is TRBV25-1; maybe TRBD1 (6 bases). The J call is doubtful: the DNA matches TRBJ2-7 better. Germline V gives CDR1 MGHDK, CDR2 SYGVNS. This CDR3 has 14 residues. The CDR3 is CASSEYRDTYEQYF. The CDR3, as DNA: TGTGCCAGCAGTGAGTACAGGGATACCTACGAGCAGTACTTC.

This sequence joins TRBV10-2 and TRBJ1-2; 8 bases are a match to TRBD1. There are 14 residues in the CDR3. Germline CDR1 is WSHSY and CDR2 is SAAADI. The J segment lost 3 bases and the V segment lost 3 bases, leaving 3 bases of the junction unmatched. The CDR3 nucleotides are TGCGCCAGCAGTGATCAGGGGGCGGACTATGGCTACACCTTC. Protein product: CASSDQGADYGYTF.

This clone has only one observation. J is TRBJ2-2 and V is TRBV27; the match to TRBD1 covers 9 bases. The CDR3 has 15 amino acids. The ends lost 5 bases at V and 5 bases at J; junction bases unmatched: 6. Germline V lookup: CDR1 MNHEY, CDR2 SMNVEV (reference sequence). The CDR3 DNA follows: TGTGCCAGCAGTCGGGGACAGGGTCGGACCGGGGAGCTGTTTTTT. Amino acids: CASSRGQGRTGELFF.

V gene TRBV5-4 combines with J gene TRBJ2-7; perhaps TRBD2 as D (6 bases). The length of the CDR3 is 13 residues. Trimming took 0 bases from V and 6 from J, leaving 10 bases between them. Germline values: CDR1 SGHNT, CDR2 YYREEE (reference sequence). The DNA for the CDR3 is TGTGCCAGCAGCTTGGTACTAGCTGGCGAGCAGTACTTC. Protein: CASSLVLAGEQYF.